Each of the 8 T cell receptor beta chains below was sequenced from the same sample in a study of T cell responses to AZD1222 COVID-19 vaccine. Using immunoSEQ multiplex PCR, the repertoire was profiled, and TCRdb retains in-frame clones only, with some absent. Of about 170,000 clones in the sample, approximately 95% were seen once. Sequencing was performed on peripheral blood, taken on day 0 of AZD1222 vaccination. The receptor set was obtained from an adult in good health.

J is TRBJ2-1 and V is TRBV27, with unresolved D. The CDR3 length is 14 residues. Trimming pared 2 bases from V and 6 bases from J, leaving 11 bases between. Looked up from germline, CDR1 is MNHEY and CDR2 is SMNVEV (reference sequence). The CDR3 protein is CASSLPSLRNEQFF. The CDR3 bases are TGTGCCAGCAGTTTACCCTCCCTTCGCAATGAGCAGTTCTTC.

The chain carries TRBV6-4 and TRBJ1-6; TRBD1 matches 9 bases. Germline CDR1 is MRHNA and CDR2 is SNTAGT. Germline trimming cut 4 bases from V and 10 bases from J; bases unmatched to any gene: 5. This CDR3 is built from 14 residues. The DNA for the CDR3 is TGTGCCAGCAGTGCTGGGACAGGGCCGTCACCCCTCCACTTT. It encodes CASSAGTGPSPLHF.

This clone was recorded only once. The V call is TRBV10-1, the J call TRBJ1-3; D is unresolved. V lost 3 bases and J lost 1, with 13 bases in between. There are 16 residues in the CDR3. CDR1 is WNHNN and CDR2 is SYGVQD in the germline V gene (reference sequence). The CDR3 bases are TGCGCCAGCAGTGACGGTGCGGCCGGGTCTGGAAACACCATATATTTT. Residues: CASSDGAAGSGNTIYF.

The chain recombines TRBV18 with TRBJ2-5; D not certain. The CDR3 length is 13 residues. Trimming shortened V by 3 bases and J by 1 base, and 6 bases separated the two germline ends. CDR1 and CDR2 from the germline V gene are KGHSH and LQKENI. The CDR3 spells CASSPYRQETQYF. Here the CDR3 DNA reads TGTGCCAGCTCACCCTATCGCCAAGAGACCCAGTACTTC.

The sample holds one count of this clone. J is TRBJ1-5 and V is TRBV10-3, with D uncertain. This CDR3 has 12 residues. Trimming pared 2 bases from V and 6 bases from J, leaving 5 bases between. Germline V lookup: CDR1 ENHRY, CDR2 SYGVKD. The CDR3 protein is CAISEAGQPQHF. Here the CDR3 DNA reads TGTGCCATCAGTGAGGCGGGTCAGCCCCAGCATTTT.

The rearrangement links TRBV7-9 to TRBJ2-7; 11 bases map to TRBD1. This CDR3 is built from 14 residues. J lost 7 bases, V lost 4 bases, and 6 bases had no gene match. CDR1 and CDR2 from the germline V gene are SEHNR and FQNEAQ (reference sequence). This chain's CDR3 is CASSSGQGAWEQYF. In DNA form, the CDR3 reads TGTGCCAGCAGCTCCGGACAGGGGGCGTGGGAGCAGTACTTC.

The chain links TRBV2 to TRBJ1-3, with a possible D match to TRBD1 (6 bases). This CDR3 is 16 amino acids long. Trimming took 1 base from V and 2 from J, leaving 12 bases between them. Per germline, CDR1 SNHLY and CDR2 FYNNEI. Written as DNA, the CDR3 is TGTGCCAGCAGTGAAGGTTCGCAGGGGACTGGAAACACCATATATTTT. This translates into CASSEGSQGTGNTIYF. Based on the CDR3 plus reference TRBV2 and TRBJ1-3, the full variable domain is EPEVTQTPSHQVTQMGQEVILRCVPISNHLYFYWYRQILGQKVEFLVSFYNNEISEKSEIFDDQFSVERPDGSNFTLKIRSTKLEDSAMYFCASSEGSQGTGNTIYFGEGSWLTVV.

The V call is TRBV4-1, the J call TRBJ1-5; no definite D call. Germline lookup yields CDR1 MGHRA and CDR2 YSYEKL. V was trimmed by 2 bases and J by 9 bases, leaving 17 bases between them. The CDR3 covers 15 residues. CDR3 coding DNA: TGCGCCAGCAGCCAAATGGCTCTCGAGATACCGCCCCAGCATTTT. Amino acid sequence: CASSQMALEIPPQHF.